A selection of T cell receptor beta chains follows, all from one sample in a study of post-analysis software for immune sequencing data. In TCRdb, the PCR reads were re-called with MiXCR into one record per CDR3 protein. The sample consists of under 200,000 distinct CDR3 sequences, over 25% of them appearing once. The sample comprised blood. Source of these receptors: a girl aged 2-17 years with multiple sclerosis. CDR3s include the opening cysteine and the closing phenylalanine or tryptophan. A D gene is named only where the DNA matches it firmly. The listing skips clone size in some rows; elsewhere it reads once, few, many or a size class.

j_call v_call d_call clone_size cdr3_aa cdr3_nt
TRBJ2-5 TRBV28 TRBD1 - CTSSLGGQGTGETQYF TGTACCAGCAGTTTAGGGGGACAGGGGACCGGCGAGACCCAGTACTTC
TRBJ1-2 TRBV20-1 - many CSARDTGRAYGYTF TGCAGTGCTAGAGATACGGGACGGGCCTATGGCTACACCTTC
TRBJ2-3 TRBV7-3 - - CASSLIGSDTDTQYF TGTGCCAGCAGCTTAATAGGTAGCGACACAGATACGCAGTATTTT
TRBJ2-4 TRBV7-9 - many CASSLAGTKNIQYF TGTGCCAGCAGCTTAGCAGGGACCAAAAACATTCAGTACTTC
TRBJ2-3 TRBV15 TRBD2 many CATSRDDRGGDTQYF TGTGCCACCAGCAGAGATGATCGGGGGGGCGATACGCAGTATTTT
TRBJ1-6 TRBV20-1 - - CSARRGSGSPLHF TGCAGTGCTAGACGGGGGAGCGGGTCACCCCTCCACTTT
TRBJ2-5 TRBV10-3 TRBD2 many CAISVLLAGEETQYF TGTGCCATCAGTGTGCTACTAGCGGGGGAAGAGACCCAGTACTTC
TRBJ2-3 TRBV5-1 - few CASSLIGLDTQYF TGCGCCAGCAGCTTGATTGGGTTGGATACGCAGTATTTT
TRBJ2-7 TRBV5-1 TRBD1 few CASSGTFPGQVRKVSYEQYF TGCGCCAGCAGCGGCACCTTCCCGGGACAGGTGAGGAAGGTGTCCTACGAGCAGTACTTC
TRBJ2-5 TRBV5-1 TRBD1 once CASSLGTGGYKQYF TGCGCCAGCAGCTTGGGGACAGGGGGCTACAAGCAGTACTTC
TRBJ2-2 TRBV2 - - CTSTRNTGELFF TGTACCAGCACCAGGAACACCGGGGAGCTGTTTTTT
TRBJ2-5 TRBV7-9 - - CASRQRAGASRETQYF TGTGCCAGCAGGCAGAGGGCAGGGGCCTCTCGGGAGACCCAGTACTTC
TRBJ2-3 TRBV4-1 - - CASSQDRFTDTQYF TGCGCCAGCAGCCAAGATCGGTTCACAGATACGCAGTATTTT
TRBJ2-7 TRBV21-1 - many CASSQEASEYEQYF TGTGCCAGCAGCCAGGAGGCCAGTGAGTACGAGCAGTACTTC
TRBJ2-3 TRBV10-2 TRBD1 - CAIAGTGTTDTQYF TGCGCCATCGCCGGGACAGGGACCACAGATACGCAGTATTTT
TRBJ2-1 TRBV20-1 TRBD2 many CSANPGTSSKNEQFF TGCAGTGCCAATCCCGGGACTAGCAGTAAAAATGAGCAGTTCTTC
TRBJ2-1 TRBV5-6 - few CASSLPGFEGNEQFF TGTGCCAGCAGCTTGCCCGGGTTTGAGGGCAATGAGCAGTTCTTC
TRBJ2-7 TRBV28 TRBD1 - CASRQGVSYEQYF TGTGCCAGCAGGCAGGGGGTCTCCTACGAGCAGTACTTC
TRBJ2-5 TRBV10-3 - many CAISDDGGQETQYF TGTGCCATCAGTGACGACGGGGGCCAAGAGACCCAGTACTTC
TRBJ2-5 TRBV25-1 - - CASSSTESRETQYF TGTGCCAGCAGTTCCACGGAGTCCCGGGAGACCCAGTACTTC
TRBJ2-7 TRBV7-2 - many CASSLVQGTEQYF TGTGCCAGCAGCTTAGTTCAGGGGACCGAGCAGTACTTC
TRBJ1-1 TRBV3-1 TRBD1 - CASSQDDQGGNTEAFF TGTGCCAGCAGCCAAGATGATCAGGGGGGGAACACTGAAGCTTTCTTT
TRBJ2-1 TRBV20-1 - - CSASNGNEQFF TGCAGTGCTAGCAATGGGAATGAGCAGTTCTTC
TRBJ2-5 TRBV6-5 - once CASSYSLGGETQYF TGTGCCAGCAGTTACTCGCTTGGAGGGGAGACCCAGTACTTC
TRBJ2-1 TRBV4-1 - many CASSPGRSSYNEQFF TGCGCCAGCAGCCCGGGACGGTCCTCCTACAATGAGCAGTTCTTC
TRBJ2-3 TRBV20-1 TRBD2 - CSARDPLLGGGPSDTQYF TGCAGTGCTAGAGATCCGCTGCTGGGCGGGGGACCATCTGATACGCAGTATTTT